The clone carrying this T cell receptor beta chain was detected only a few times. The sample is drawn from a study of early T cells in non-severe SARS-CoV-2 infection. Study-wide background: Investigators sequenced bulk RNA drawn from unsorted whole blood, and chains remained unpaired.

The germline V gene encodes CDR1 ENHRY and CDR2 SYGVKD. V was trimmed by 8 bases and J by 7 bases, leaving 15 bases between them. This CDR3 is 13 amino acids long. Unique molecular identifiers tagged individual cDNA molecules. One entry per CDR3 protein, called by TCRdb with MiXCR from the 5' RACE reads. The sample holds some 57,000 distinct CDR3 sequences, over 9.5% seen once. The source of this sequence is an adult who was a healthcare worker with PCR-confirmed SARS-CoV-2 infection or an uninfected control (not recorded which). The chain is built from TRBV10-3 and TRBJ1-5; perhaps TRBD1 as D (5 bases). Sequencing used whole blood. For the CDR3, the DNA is TGTGCCATCCGGGGGGAGAATGGACAGCCCCAGCATTTT. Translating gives CAIRGENGQPQHF.